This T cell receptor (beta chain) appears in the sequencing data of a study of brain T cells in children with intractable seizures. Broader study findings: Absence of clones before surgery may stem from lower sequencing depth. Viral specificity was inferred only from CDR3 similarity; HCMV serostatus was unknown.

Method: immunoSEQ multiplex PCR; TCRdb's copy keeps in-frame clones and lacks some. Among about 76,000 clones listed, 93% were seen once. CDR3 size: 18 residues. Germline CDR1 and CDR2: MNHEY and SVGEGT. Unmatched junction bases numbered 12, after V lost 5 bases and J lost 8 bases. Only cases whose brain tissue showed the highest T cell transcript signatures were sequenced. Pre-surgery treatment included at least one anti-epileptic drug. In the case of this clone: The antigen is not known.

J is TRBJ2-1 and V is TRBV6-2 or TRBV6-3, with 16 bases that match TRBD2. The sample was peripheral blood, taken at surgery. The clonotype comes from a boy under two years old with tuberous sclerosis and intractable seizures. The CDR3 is CASSRPQKGTSGRDEQFF. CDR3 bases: TGTGCCAGCAGTAGACCCCAGAAAGGGACTAGCGGGAGGGATGAGCAGTTCTTC.